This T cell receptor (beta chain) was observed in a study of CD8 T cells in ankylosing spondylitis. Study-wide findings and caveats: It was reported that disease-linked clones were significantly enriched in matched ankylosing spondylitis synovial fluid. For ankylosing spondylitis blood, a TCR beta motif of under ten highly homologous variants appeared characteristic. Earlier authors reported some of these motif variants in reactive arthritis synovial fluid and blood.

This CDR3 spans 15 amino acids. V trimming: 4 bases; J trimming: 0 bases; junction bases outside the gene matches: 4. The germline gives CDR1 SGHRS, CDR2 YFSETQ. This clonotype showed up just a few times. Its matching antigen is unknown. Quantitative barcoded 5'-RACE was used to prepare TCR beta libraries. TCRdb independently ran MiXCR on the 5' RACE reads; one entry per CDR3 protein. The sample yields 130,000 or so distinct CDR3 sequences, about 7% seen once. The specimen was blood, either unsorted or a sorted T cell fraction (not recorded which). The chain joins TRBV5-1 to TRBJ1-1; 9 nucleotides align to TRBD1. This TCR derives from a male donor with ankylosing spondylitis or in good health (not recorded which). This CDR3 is CASSPGTGMNTEAFF. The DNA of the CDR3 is TGCGCCAGCAGCCCCGGGACAGGGATGAACACTGAAGCTTTCTTT. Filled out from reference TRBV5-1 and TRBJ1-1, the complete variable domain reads KAGVTQTPRYLIKTRGQQVTLSCSPISGHRSVSWYQQTPGQGLQFLFEYFSETQRNKGNFPGRFSGRQFSNSRSEMNVSTLELGDSALYLCASSPGTGMNTEAFFGQGTRLTVV.